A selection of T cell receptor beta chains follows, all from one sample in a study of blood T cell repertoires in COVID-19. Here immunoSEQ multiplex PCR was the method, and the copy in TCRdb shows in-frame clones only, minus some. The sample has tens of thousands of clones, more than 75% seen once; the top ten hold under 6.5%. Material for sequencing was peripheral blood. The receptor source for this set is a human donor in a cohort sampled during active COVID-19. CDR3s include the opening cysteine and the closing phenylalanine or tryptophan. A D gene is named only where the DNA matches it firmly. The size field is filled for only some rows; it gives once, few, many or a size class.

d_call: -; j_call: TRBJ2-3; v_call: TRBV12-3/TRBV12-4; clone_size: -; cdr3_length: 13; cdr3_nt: TGTGCCAGCAGTTTAGCGGAGGATAGTACGCAGTATTTT; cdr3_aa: CASSLAEDSTQYF
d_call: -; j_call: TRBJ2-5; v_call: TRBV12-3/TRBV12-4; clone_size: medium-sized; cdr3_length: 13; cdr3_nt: TGTGCCAGCAGTTTTGTGGCTGGAGAGACCCAGTACTTC; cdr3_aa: CASSFVAGETQYF
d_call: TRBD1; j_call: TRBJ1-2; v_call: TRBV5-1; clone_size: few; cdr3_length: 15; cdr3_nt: TGCGCCAGCAGCGAAAGGACAGGGGTGAAGGATGGCTACACCTTC; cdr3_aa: CASSERTGVKDGYTF
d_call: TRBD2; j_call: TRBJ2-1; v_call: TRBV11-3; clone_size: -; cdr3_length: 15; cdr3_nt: TGTGCCAGCAGCCAGGTCGGGGGGGCCCAAAGCGAGCAGTTCTTC; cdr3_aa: CASSQVGGAQSEQFF
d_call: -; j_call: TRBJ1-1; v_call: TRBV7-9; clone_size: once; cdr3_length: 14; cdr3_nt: TGTGCCAGCAGCCCCCGGGTAGGAGACACTGAAGCTTTCTTT; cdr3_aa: CASSPRVGDTEAFF
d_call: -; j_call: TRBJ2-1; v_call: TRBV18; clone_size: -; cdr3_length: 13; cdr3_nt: TGTGCCAGCTCACCACCGGAGGCGGATGAGCAGTTCTTC; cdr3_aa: CASSPPEADEQFF
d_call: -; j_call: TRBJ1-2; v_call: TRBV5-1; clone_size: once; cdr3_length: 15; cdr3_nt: TGCGCCAGCAGCTTGGACGACAGGTTTAACTATGGCTACACCTTC; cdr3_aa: CASSLDDRFNYGYTF
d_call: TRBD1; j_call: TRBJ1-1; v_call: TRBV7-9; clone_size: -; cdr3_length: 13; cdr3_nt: TGTGCCAGCAGCCCCCCCGACAGGGATGAAGCTTTCTTT; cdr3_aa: CASSPPDRDEAFF
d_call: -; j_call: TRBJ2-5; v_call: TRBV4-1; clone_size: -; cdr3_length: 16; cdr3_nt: TGCGCCAGCAGCCAAGCCCCTGAGAGGGGGGGGGAGACCCAGTACTTC; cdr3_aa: CASSQAPERGGETQYF
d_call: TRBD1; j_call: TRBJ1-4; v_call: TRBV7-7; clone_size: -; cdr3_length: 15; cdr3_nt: TGTGCCAGCAGCCGCCGGACAGGGGCTAATGAAAAACTGTTTTTT; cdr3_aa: CASSRRTGANEKLFF
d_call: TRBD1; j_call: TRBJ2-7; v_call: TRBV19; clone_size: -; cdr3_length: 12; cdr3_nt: TGTGCCAGTAGTATGGGACAGGGAGGGCAGTACTTC; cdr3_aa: CASSMGQGGQYF
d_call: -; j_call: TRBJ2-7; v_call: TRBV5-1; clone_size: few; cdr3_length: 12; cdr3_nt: TGCGCCAGCAGCTTGTTCAGGGGCGAGCAGTACTTC; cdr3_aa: CASSLFRGEQYF
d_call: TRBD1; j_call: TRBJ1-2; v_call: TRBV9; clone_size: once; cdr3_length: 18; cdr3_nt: TGTGCCAGCAGCCTCCAGATTGGGGGGACAGGGGGCTACTATGGCTACACCTTC; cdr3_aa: CASSLQIGGTGGYYGYTF
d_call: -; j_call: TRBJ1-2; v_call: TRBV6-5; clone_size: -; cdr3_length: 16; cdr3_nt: TGTGCCAGCAGTTACTCCCACGCGACAAAAAACTATGGCTACACCTTC; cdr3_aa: CASSYSHATKNYGYTF